These T cell receptor beta chains were read from a single sample in a study of T cell repertoires in cytomegalovirus infection. TCRdb passed the reads through MiXCR, listing each CDR3 protein once. The profile shows about 740,000 distinct CDR3 sequences, approximately 34% of them singletons. The sequenced sample consisted of PBMCs. These TCRs come from a human donor in good health (CMV status not recorded). Some clones in this sample may be carry-over from other donors' samples. CDR3s leave out the opening cysteine and the closing phenylalanine or tryptophan.

j_call: TRBJ1-1
v_call: TRBV3-1
cdr3_aa: ASSAGAGRNTEAF

j_call: TRBJ1-6
v_call: TRBV27
cdr3_aa: ASSSSDPRSPLH

j_call: TRBJ2-2
v_call: TRBV7-6
cdr3_aa: ASSLARPTGLYTGELF

j_call: TRBJ1-1
v_call: TRBV12-3/TRBV12-4
cdr3_aa: ADGRGTEAF

j_call: TRBJ1-6
v_call: TRBV7-3
cdr3_aa: ASSSLNRDRRDSPLH

j_call: TRBJ1-4
v_call: TRBV7-2
cdr3_aa: ASSSQGSLEKLF

j_call: TRBJ2-7
v_call: TRBV6-5
cdr3_aa: ASSYPAGASYEQY

j_call: TRBJ1-2
v_call: TRBV4-1
cdr3_aa: ASSRPPGGYVDYGYT

j_call: TRBJ2-7
v_call: TRBV5-1
cdr3_aa: ASSQRGLAVHEQY

j_call: TRBJ2-1
v_call: TRBV7-2
cdr3_aa: ASSLVAREQF

j_call: TRBJ2-6
v_call: TRBV7-8
cdr3_aa: ASSLVRTGLSGANVLT

j_call: TRBJ1-2
v_call: TRBV4-1
cdr3_aa: ASSQDRRYGYT

j_call: TRBJ2-1
v_call: TRBV7-2
cdr3_aa: ASSPAPTSGRAYNEQF

j_call: TRBJ1-6
v_call: TRBV12-3/TRBV12-4
cdr3_aa: ASSVTGDSHSPLH

j_call: TRBJ2-5
v_call: TRBV12-3/TRBV12-4
cdr3_aa: ASSLGQSGQTQY

j_call: TRBJ2-5
v_call: TRBV15
cdr3_aa: ATSRPARGRATQY

j_call: TRBJ1-5
v_call: TRBV7-2
cdr3_aa: ASILVKVWQPQH

j_call: TRBJ1-1
v_call: TRBV6-6
cdr3_aa: ASRGNLGTEAF

j_call: TRBJ2-7
v_call: TRBV12-3/TRBV12-4
cdr3_aa: ASSLGLAGVRREQY

j_call: TRBJ2-3
v_call: TRBV10-3
cdr3_aa: AISLRGGTDTQY

j_call: TRBJ2-1
v_call: TRBV19
cdr3_aa: ASSIPGQGWF

j_call: TRBJ2-7
v_call: TRBV7-2
cdr3_aa: ASTLWTGGLAREQY

j_call: TRBJ2-1
v_call: TRBV5-1
cdr3_aa: ASSLGQGLDEQF

j_call: TRBJ2-3
v_call: TRBV7-2
cdr3_aa: ASSLITPITDTQY

j_call: TRBJ1-4
v_call: TRBV19
cdr3_aa: ASTPGEKLF

j_call: TRBJ2-6
v_call: TRBV11-2
cdr3_aa: ASSFGVPSGANVLT

j_call: TRBJ1-4
v_call: TRBV28
cdr3_aa: ASSLGRSFLEKLF

j_call: TRBJ2-7
v_call: TRBV20-1
cdr3_aa: SARGSSYEQY

j_call: TRBJ1-5
v_call: TRBV7-9
cdr3_aa: ASSSAPGGNQPQH

j_call: TRBJ2-1
v_call: TRBV6-2/TRBV6-3
cdr3_aa: ASSLAPSSHYEQF

j_call: TRBJ1-2
v_call: TRBV7-8
cdr3_aa: ASSLRDLHGYT

j_call: TRBJ2-3
v_call: TRBV29-1
cdr3_aa: SVVLRGLTDTQY

j_call: TRBJ1-3
v_call: TRBV28
cdr3_aa: ASSPGTGSNSGNTIY

j_call: TRBJ1-1
v_call: TRBV19
cdr3_aa: ASSNGGTH

j_call: TRBJ2-3
v_call: TRBV6-8
cdr3_aa: ASSFYTSGASTDTQY

j_call: TRBJ1-5
v_call: TRBV19
cdr3_aa: ASSTDRGRGQPQH

j_call: TRBJ2-2
v_call: TRBV28
cdr3_aa: ASRWESNTGELF

j_call: TRBJ2-1
v_call: TRBV24-1
cdr3_aa: ATINPMGRYNEQF

j_call: TRBJ1-1
v_call: TRBV6-1
cdr3_aa: ATWFAGMNTEAF

j_call: TRBJ2-1
v_call: TRBV24-1
cdr3_aa: ATSGGSSYNEQF

j_call: TRBJ1-2
v_call: TRBV12-3/TRBV12-4
cdr3_aa: ASSFSGTRNYGYT

j_call: TRBJ2-5
v_call: TRBV10-3
cdr3_aa: AIRGQGLEETQY

j_call: TRBJ1-1
v_call: TRBV19
cdr3_aa: ASSPQGMRTEAF

j_call: TRBJ2-2
v_call: TRBV7-9
cdr3_aa: ASSSDRAAPEANTGELF

j_call: TRBJ2-3
v_call: TRBV6-6
cdr3_aa: ASSYDRGGTDTQY

j_call: TRBJ1-1
v_call: TRBV6-1
cdr3_aa: ASSEYTLNTEAF

j_call: TRBJ2-2
v_call: TRBV2
cdr3_aa: ASSGPGGPYTGELF

j_call: TRBJ2-5
v_call: TRBV5-6
cdr3_aa: ASRELADRGGQETQY

j_call: TRBJ2-5
v_call: TRBV28
cdr3_aa: ASDRTGGETQY

j_call: TRBJ1-6
v_call: TRBV11-1
cdr3_aa: ASSLSQNSPLH

j_call: TRBJ2-1
v_call: TRBV7-6
cdr3_aa: ASRLGWTAPFDEKF

j_call: TRBJ1-1
v_call: TRBV19
cdr3_aa: ASRKQGAVNTEAF

j_call: TRBJ2-3
v_call: TRBV7-8
cdr3_aa: ASSFLTSGGGDTQY